This entry lists 10 T cell receptor beta chains sequenced from one sample in a study of blood T cell repertoires in COVID-19 (dated by TCRdb to 2019 to 2021). The library was generated by the immunoSEQ multiplex PCR assay. The source is immuneACCESS, and TCRdb retained only in-frame sequences with V and J called. Part of the clones is not carried over; for the studies checked, unresolved V genes explain less than half of this, and the remainder is unexplained. The sample table holds 150,000 to 200,000 clones, of which 70% to 90% were seen once. The top ten clonotypes cover 2.1% of the sample. Source material: peripheral blood. The source is a man between 70 and 80 years old with active or convalescent COVID-19.

This chain links TRBV5-5 with TRBJ1-3, with D unresolved. The CDR3 length is 16 residues. The V end lost 0 bases, the J end lost 4 bases, and 14 bases lay between the germline ends. Germline lookup yields CDR1 SGHKS and CDR2 YYEKEE (reference sequence). The CDR3 DNA follows: TGTGCCAGCAGCTTGGTGCTAACCCTCGCGGGAAACACCATATATTTT. It yields the protein CASSLVLTLAGNTIYF.

The chain is built from TRBV30 and TRBJ1-6; weak D call: TRBD1 (6 bases). V gave up 3 bases and J gave up 7 bases, with 16 bases separating them. Germline lookup yields CDR1 GTSNPN and CDR2 SVGIG (reference sequence). The CDR3 loop spans 15 amino acids. The CDR3 reads CAWRGSLQGNSPLHF. The CDR3, as DNA: TGTGCCTGGAGGGGGTCGTTACAGGGAAATTCACCCCTCCACTTT.

The rearrangement links TRBV6-2 or TRBV6-3 to TRBJ2-4; weak D call: TRBD2 (5 bases). The CDR3 loop spans 13 amino acids. Trimming cost V 2 bases and J 7 bases, with 9 bases left between them. Germline V gives CDR1 MNHEY, CDR2 SVGEGT. The chain's CDR3 is CASSYPPGNIQYF. In DNA, the CDR3 is TGTGCCAGCAGTTACCCCCCGGGGAACATTCAGTACTTC.

The rearrangement uses TRBV11-2 and TRBJ2-7; 10 positions agree with TRBD1. From germline, CDR1 is SGHAT and CDR2 FQNNGV. This CDR3 has 15 residues. J gave up 7 bases and V 5 bases, and 11 bases lay outside the gene matches. Here the CDR3 reads CASSRQGAGGVEQYF. The CDR3 DNA reads TGTGCCAGCAGCCGACAGGGGGCGGGCGGGGTTGAGCAGTACTTC.

This chain links TRBV14 with TRBJ1-2; 8 bases agree with TRBD1. The ends lost 1 base at V and 3 bases at J; junction bases unmatched: 4. There are 15 residues in the CDR3. CDR1 and CDR2 from the germline V gene are SGHDN and FVKESK. CDR3 DNA: TGTGCCAGCAGCCAAGGACAGGGGCCTTACTATGGCTACACCTTC. This sequence encodes CASSQGQGPYYGYTF. The full variable domain, rest sourced from reference TRBV14 and TRBJ1-2, is EAGVTQFPSHSVIEKGQTVTLRCDPISGHDNLYWYRRVMGKEIKFLLHFVKESKQDESGMPNNRFLAERTGGTYSTLKVQPAELEDSGVYFCASSQGQGPYYGYTFGSGTRLTVV.

About this clone: This same CDR3 is encoded by further DNA sequences in the sample. V usage is TRBV20-1 and J usage is TRBJ2-1; D is unresolved. This CDR3 has 10 residues. Per the germline V gene, CDR1 is DFQATT and CDR2 is SNEGSKA (reference sequence). V lost 6 bases, J lost 6 bases, and 6 bases lay in between. This CDR3 reads CSAAGNEQFF. CDR3 DNA: TGCAGTGCCGCCGGCAATGAGCAGTTCTTC.

The chain recombines TRBV24-1 with TRBJ1-2; 9 bases map to TRBD1. The germline V gene encodes CDR1 KGHDR and CDR2 SFDVKD. CDR3 size: 14 residues. The V and J ends lost 4 bases and 5 bases, in that order; junction bases with no gene match: 4. The CDR3 loop reads CATSEGQGLYGYTF. In nucleotides, the CDR3 is TGTGCCACCAGTGAGGGACAGGGCCTTTATGGCTACACCTTC.

This clone was detected only a few times. The chain uses TRBV5-6 and TRBJ1-3; a weak D match, TRBD1 (5 bases). V was shortened by 3 bases and J by 0 bases, with 10 bases between the two germline ends. Germline CDR1 and CDR2: SGHDT and YYEEEE. The CDR3 contains 15 residues. In nucleotides, the CDR3 is TGTGCCAGCAGCTACACAGGAGACTCTGGAAACACCATATATTTT. Translating it yields CASSYTGDSGNTIYF.

This CDR3 is CASSEESGRAEAFF. In DNA form, the CDR3 reads TGCGCCAGCAGCGAGGAGAGCGGGAGGGCTGAAGCTTTCTTT. J is TRBJ1-1 and V is TRBV5-1, with no clear D. Trimming left V 4 bases short and J 6 bases short, with 16 bases between. Germline V CDR1 and CDR2: SGHRS, YFSETQ. This CDR3 has 14 residues.

CDR3 amino acids: CASSQTGPGPQHF. The CDR3 DNA is TGTGCCAGCAGTCAGACAGGGCCCGGGCCCCAGCATTTT. V is TRBV6-5 and J is TRBJ1-5, with 7 positions matching TRBD1. This CDR3 is built from 13 residues. The junction had 7 bases not matched to a gene; V was cut back by 5 bases and J by 9 bases. Germline V gene data show CDR1 as MNHEY and CDR2 as SVGAGI.